The 10 T cell receptor beta chains below all came from one sample that was sequenced in a study of T cells in localized non-small cell lung cancer. Assay: immunoSEQ multiplex PCR; the TCRdb copy retains only in-frame clones and omits some. The data hold 35,000 to 40,000 clones, with 75% to 90% observed a single time. Sequenced material: peripheral blood, taken before any cancer treatment. The receptors stem from a woman aged 35-75 years with stage I lung adenocarcinoma.

V is TRBV28 and J is TRBJ1-5; unclear D gene. V lost 7 bases and J 0 bases, leaving 13 bases between the germline ends. CDR3 length equals 15 residues. Germline V gene sequence: CDR1 MDHEN, CDR2 SYDVKM. In DNA form, the CDR3 reads TGTGCCAGCATTTCACATCACAGTAGCAATCAGCCCCAGCATTTT. It yields the protein CASISHHSSNQPQHF.

This clone was found once. V usage is TRBV6-5 and J usage is TRBJ2-7, with 12 positions matching TRBD2. The CDR3 is made up of 13 amino acids. Looked up from germline, CDR1 is MNHEY and CDR2 is SVGAGI. With V trimmed by 6 bases and J by 3 bases, 0 bases remained unmatched. CDR3 loop: CASRTSGSYEQYF. The CDR3 DNA sequence: TGTGCCAGCAGGACTAGCGGGAGCTACGAGCAGTACTTC.

The V gene is TRBV7-2, the J gene TRBJ1-4; D might be TRBD1 (6 bases). This CDR3 spans 13 amino acids. Trimming cost V 4 bases and J 6 bases, with 9 bases left between them. Germline V gene sequence: CDR1 SGHTA, CDR2 FQGNSA. CDR3 sequence: CASSSSGDEKLFF. The CDR3 nucleotides are TGTGCCAGCAGCTCTTCAGGGGATGAAAAACTGTTTTTT.

J is TRBJ1-2 and V is TRBV28; D may be TRBD1 (6 bases). The V gene lost 2 bases and the J gene lost 7 bases, with 17 bases spanning the gap. Germline V gives CDR1 MDHEN, CDR2 SYDVKM. The CDR3 contains 15 residues. The CDR3 sequence is CASSLILSGVGGYTF. CDR3 coding DNA: TGTGCCAGCAGTTTAATCCTGTCAGGGGTAGGTGGCTACACCTTC.

V usage is TRBV11-1 and J usage is TRBJ1-1; no reliable D call. Trimming left V 5 bases short and J 0 bases short, with 10 bases between. The germline gives CDR1 SGHAT, CDR2 FQDESV (reference sequence). The CDR3 has 14 residues. The CDR3 is CASSDNRVNTEAFF. CDR3 in DNA: TGTGCCAGCAGCGACAACCGGGTGAACACTGAAGCTTTCTTT.

The genes are TRBV19 and TRBJ1-5; D possibly corresponds to TRBD1 (6 bases). Trimming took off 8 bases at V and 5 bases at J, with 19 bases between the two ends. Germline V gene lookup returns CDR1 LNHDA and CDR2 SQIVND (reference sequence). The CDR3 covers 15 residues. The CDR3 coding sequence is TGTGCCAGTTGGGGGGGGCTGGAATGGTATCAGCCCCAGCATTTT. Amino acid sequence: CASWGGLEWYQPQHF.

The CDR3 protein is CASSLFSQRADYGYTF. As DNA, the CDR3 is TGTGCCAGCAGCCTTTTCTCTCAGAGGGCTGACTATGGCTACACCTTC. The chain is built from TRBV7-2 and TRBJ1-2; no firm D call. The CDR3 is 16 amino acids. CDR1 and CDR2 (germline): SGHTA, FQGNSA. V lost 5 bases to trimming and J lost 3 bases, with 19 bases between them. Based on the CDR3 plus reference TRBV7-2 and TRBJ1-2, the full variable domain is GAGVSQSPSNKVTEKGKDVELRCDPISGHTALYWYRQSLGQGLEFLIYFQGNSAPDKSGLPSDRFSAERTGGSVSTLTIQRTQQEDSAVYLCASSLFSQRADYGYTFGSGTRLTVV.

This clone counts as large (0.1 to 1%). The gene calls are TRBV27 and TRBJ1-2; maybe TRBD1 (6 bases). This CDR3 is built from 15 residues. The V end was cut by 5 bases, the J end by 3 bases, with 16 bases between. In germline, CDR1 is MNHEY, CDR2 SMNVEV (reference sequence). CDR3 residues: CASSPLGAGDYGYTF. The CDR3 coding sequence is TGTGCCAGCAGTCCCCTGGGGGCCGGGGACTATGGCTACACCTTC.

The chain employs TRBV28 and TRBJ2-2; 7 nucleotides align to TRBD1. Germline CDR1 is MDHEN and CDR2 is SYDVKM. V lost 6 bases and J lost 4; bases outside the gene matches: 8. The CDR3 runs to 15 residues. Here the CDR3 reads CASSTSGQLTGELFF. The CDR3 DNA follows: TGTGCCAGCAGCACATCGGGACAGCTCACCGGGGAGCTGTTTTTT.

For this clone: The junction departs from germline at one end; a sequencing error may be responsible. The V gene is TRBV7-7, the J gene TRBJ1-1; 8 bases are shared with TRBD1. CDR3 size: 15 residues. Germline values: CDR1 SSHAT, CDR2 FNYEAQ (reference sequence). CDR3 residues: CASSPGTGPETEAFF. For the CDR3, the DNA is TGTGCTAGCAGCCCCGGGACAGGCCCAGAAACTGAAGCTTTCTTT.